This TCR beta chain was observed in a study of T cell repertoires in cytomegalovirus infection (dated by TCRdb to about 2019). For the wider study: The HLA type of each donor mattered for the analysis, because public TCR beta signatures pointed to carriage of CMV infection along with the matching HLA type. Broader findings and caveats from the paper: The ex vivo response was dominated by HLA-C-restricted CMV-specific TCR beta clonotypes, which also provided the single most frequent clonotype in two of eight donors. Cumulative frequency of public TCR beta family members discriminated carriers of CMV infection plus the relevant HLA type in this cohort and an independent roughly 340-donor cohort.

This clonotype was seen a few times. Which antigen it targets is not known. One base away there is no much larger clone; base qualities are not given. The instrument given in TCRdb is Illumina HiSeq 1500. TCRdb reprocessing: public reads trimmed at Q25 with fastp, clones called with MiXCR, in-frame beta chains kept. Rows matching on CDR3 protein sequence are summarized as one entry with the most common DNA and genes. The sample yields 400,000 or so distinct CDR3 sequences; roughly 18% were counted once. The ten largest clones capture 7.5% to 9% of the sample. The CDR3, from cysteine to phenylalanine, totals 12 residues. Only the CDR3 DNA is retained, 36 bases long and in frame from the first base. V is reduced by 3 bases and J by 8 bases, leaving a spacing of 11 bases between them. CDR1 DFQATT and CDR2 SNEGSKA are derived from the germline V gene (reference sequence).

Here the chain combines TRBV20-1 and TRBJ2-1; no D gene can be assigned with confidence. This TCR was sampled from a human donor in good health (CMV status not recorded). Some clones in this sample may be carry-over from other donors' samples. Sequencing used PBMCs. The nucleotide sequence is TGCAGTGCTAGCGGTCATTCCGATGAGCAGTTCTTC. This yields the protein CSASGHSDEQFF.